The present T cell receptor beta chain was sequenced within a study of circulating and synovial CD4+ cells in juvenile arthritis (dated by TCRdb to the mid-2010s). Background for the entire study: Within each patient, the study compared the TCRbeta CDR3 repertoires of three groups: circulating HLA-DR+ CD4 T cells, bulk blood CD4 T cells, and synovial CD4 T cells. The goal of repertoire sequencing was to confirm that a circulating synovial-like CD4 T cell subset was enriched in synovial clonotypes.

V and J lose 6 bases and 6 bases, and a span of 11 bases separates them. The CDR3 holds 13 amino acids from the cysteine to the phenylalanine. Of all the DNA, just the CDR3 is kept, 39 bases in frame from base 1. The germline V gene gives CDR1 as SGHAT and CDR2 as FQNNGV. The sequenced samples were obtained from patients with active juvenile idiopathic arthritis. Cells were sorted immediately after thawing, with dead cells excluded using Live/Dead Fixable Near-IR Stain. Libraries were made using the immunoSEQ multiplex PCR assay. TCRbeta CDR3 sequencing was performed as a commercial service by an external provider. Per the source publication's procedure: The analyses used productive nucleotide sequences together with amino acid sequences obtained by in silico translation. To equalise sample size, diversity was assessed as Renyi entropy across alpha values by taking the median of 200 repeated subsamples. Pairwise repertoire distance was calculated as one minus the Chao-modified Jaccard index to correct for under-sampling and was used for clustering. Frequency-weighted overlap with synovial clonotypes was calculated across 200 sample sizes, using 200 draws without replacement for each, and the value reported was the one at the size of the smaller sample. Here the immuneACCESS table is served through TCRdb, limited to in-frame sequences with V and J called. Missing clones are a known gap in these copies; in checked studies unresolved V genes cover under half, and the rest lacks a known reason. The V and J calls and clone size are taken from that table; D and trimming were inferred from the DNA. A total of about 3,600 clones appear in this sample, approximately 87% of them only once. The ten top clones hold 3.3% of the sample.

General conclusions and limits of the study: Because T cell genome counts differed by at least an order of magnitude between CPL and bulk blood CD4 samples, sample-size effects were addressed. No difference between circulating pathogenic-like lymphocytes and bulk blood T cells was detected by traditional Vbeta family usage analysis. Synovial and circulating pathogenic-like lymphocyte repertoires were less diverse than bulk blood CD4 repertoires, and some CPL samples were as oligoclonal as synovium. Circulating pathogenic-like lymphocytes clustered together with synovial T cells and shared a substantially larger fraction of CDR3 sequences with synovium than bulk blood did. Because overlap with synovium was found to increase with sequencing depth, the full repertoire overlap was likely underestimated by the measured shared-clonotype fractions.

This clone turned up a few times. There is no known antigen for this receptor. No clone much larger than this one lies a single base away; base qualities are absent. The TCR originated in a human donor with juvenile idiopathic arthritis. The V and J segments used are TRBV11-2 and TRBJ2-2, with no confidently assigned D gene. The sequencing sample was made of CD4+ T cells from synovial fluid. Here is the DNA: TGTGCCAGCAGGATGGCTCTTTCCGGGGAGCTGTTTTTT. Translated, it reads CASRMALSGELFF. The CDR3, completed at both ends by the reference TRBV11-2 and TRBJ2-2 genes, gives the full variable domain EAGVAQSPRYKIIEKRQSVAFWCNPISGHATLYWYQQILGQGPKLLIQFQNNGVVDDSQLPKDRFSAERLKGVDSTLKIQPAKLEDSAVYLCASRMALSGELFFGEGSRLTVL.